This T cell receptor beta chain was captured in a study of neurological immune-mediated disorders. TCRdb reprocessed the 5' RACE reads with MiXCR, giving one entry per CDR3 protein. The sample carries over 55,000 distinct CDR3 sequences, roughly 10% recorded once. The CDR3 spans 14 residues. V trimming: 6 bases; J trimming: 3 bases; junction bases outside the gene matches: 11. In germline, CDR1 is DFQATT, CDR2 SNEGSKA (reference sequence). Specified time point: longitudinal time-point 1 (baseline). In this sample, this clonotype turned up many times. The clonotype comes from a man aged 30 to 39 in good health. This chain links TRBV20-1 with TRBJ2-7; 7 bases line up with TRBD2. Sequencing was performed on PBMCs. CDR3 coding DNA: TGCAGTGCGCTCCTGGGAGGGACTGGCTACGAGCAGTACTTC. Amino acids: CSALLGGTGYEQYF.